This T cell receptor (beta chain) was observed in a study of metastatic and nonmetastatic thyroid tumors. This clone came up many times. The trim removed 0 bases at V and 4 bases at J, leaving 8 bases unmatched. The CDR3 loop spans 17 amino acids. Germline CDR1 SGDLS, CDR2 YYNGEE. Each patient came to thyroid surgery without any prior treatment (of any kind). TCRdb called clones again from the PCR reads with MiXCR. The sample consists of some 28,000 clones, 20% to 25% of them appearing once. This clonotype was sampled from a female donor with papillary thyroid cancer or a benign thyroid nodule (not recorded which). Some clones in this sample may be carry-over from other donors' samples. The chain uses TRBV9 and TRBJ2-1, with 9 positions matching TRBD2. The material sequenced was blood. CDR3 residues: CASSVGVGSGGYNEQFF. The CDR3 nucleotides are TGTGCCAGCAGCGTAGGAGTGGGTAGCGGGGGATACAATGAGCAGTTCTTC.